The next 13 T cell receptor beta chains were all read from a single sample in a study of blood T cell repertoires in COVID-19. Libraries were prepared by immunoSEQ multiplex PCR; TCRdb keeps only in-frame clonotypes and omits some of them. The data show hundreds of thousands of clones, 90% seen once. Sequenced input: PBMCs or T cells enriched from blood (not recorded which). The source is a man in his thirties or forties who had been exposed to COVID-19.

This clone was detected only once. V usage is TRBV9 and J usage is TRBJ1-1; D is undetermined. The CDR3 consists of 14 residues. Looked up from germline, CDR1 is SGDLS and CDR2 is YYNGEE. V was cut by 1 base and J by 6 bases, with 13 bases left in between. The DNA for the CDR3 is TGTGCCAGCAGCGTATCTAGATCTAGCTCTGAAGCTTTCTTT. It encodes CASSVSRSSSEAFF.

V gene TRBV5-4 combines with J gene TRBJ2-5; 7 bases are a match to TRBD2. Unmatched junction bases numbered 10, after V lost 6 bases and J lost 2 bases. The CDR3 is made up of 15 amino acids. Germline V gene sequence: CDR1 SGHNT, CDR2 YYREEE (reference sequence). CDR3 residues: CASNKGGVQQETQYF. DNA for the CDR3: TGTGCCAGCAACAAGGGAGGGGTTCAACAAGAGACCCAGTACTTC. The entire variable domain, with the rest obtained from reference TRBV5-4 and TRBJ2-5, is as follows: ETGVTQSPTHLIKTRGQQVTLRCSSQSGHNTVSWYQQALGQGPQFIFQYYREEENGRGNFPPRFSGLQFPNYSSELNVNALELDDSALYLCASNKGGVQQETQYFGPGTRLLVL.

The chain joins TRBV3-1 (or the pseudogene TRBV3-2) to TRBJ2-1; the match to TRBD2 covers 8 bases. Germline V gene data show CDR1 as LGHDT and CDR2 as YNNKEL (reference sequence). This CDR3 region has 16 residues. Trimming took 6 bases from V and 1 from J; bases not matched to a gene: 8. The CDR3 reads CASSYLAGRSYNEQFF. DNA for the CDR3: TGTGCCAGCAGTTACTTAGCGGGGCGGTCCTACAATGAGCAGTTCTTC.

The rearrangement links TRBV7-6 to TRBJ1-1; TRBD1 is a possible D gene (6 bases). The CDR3 loop spans 15 amino acids. V was trimmed by 5 bases and J by 0 bases, leaving 13 bases between them. In germline, CDR1 is SGHVS, CDR2 FNYEAQ. In nucleotides, the CDR3 is TGTGCCAGCAGCCCGCAACAGGGAATGAACACTGAAGCTTTCTTT. It is translated as CASSPQQGMNTEAFF.

J is TRBJ2-5 and V is TRBV29-1; 8 bases fit TRBD1. Germline trimming cut 4 bases from V and 3 bases from J; bases unmatched to any gene: 7. The V gene's germline CDR1 is SQVTM and CDR2 ANQGSEA. The CDR3 is made up of 14 amino acids. The DNA of the CDR3 is TGCAGCGTTGTTCCGGACAGGGCGAAAGAGACCCAGTACTTC. The encoded protein is CSVVPDRAKETQYF.

The chain is built from TRBV12-3 or TRBV12-4 and TRBJ1-2; the D gene is possibly TRBD1 (5 bases). Trimming removed 6 bases from V and 12 bases from J, with 11 bases in between. The CDR3 spans 10 residues. Here the CDR3 DNA reads TGTGCCAGCAGCCAAGGGGCCCACACCTTC. It specifies CASSQGAHTF.

The chain couples TRBV20-1 to TRBJ2-7, with D hard to call. Germline CDR1 DFQATT, CDR2 SNEGSKA (reference sequence). V lost 4 bases, J lost 2 bases, and 6 bases lay in between. This CDR3 spans 11 amino acids. The DNA of the CDR3 is TGCAGTGCTAAAGATACCTACGAGCAGTACTTC. This encodes CSAKDTYEQYF.

The chain couples TRBV5-1 to TRBJ1-2, with D perhaps TRBD1 (5 bases). The CDR3 is 15 amino acids. CDR1 SGHRS and CDR2 YFSETQ come from the germline V gene. V was trimmed by 3 bases and J by 4 bases, leaving 16 bases between them. This CDR3 is CASSSTGGTTYGYTF. DNA of the CDR3: TGCGCCAGCAGCTCGACGGGGGGAACAACCTATGGCTACACCTTC.

V and J are TRBV4-2 and TRBJ1-2; D ambiguous. The CDR3 is 13 amino acids. V lost 1 base to trimming and J lost 8 bases, with 11 bases between them. Germline CDR1 LGHNA, CDR2 YNFKEQ. The CDR3, as DNA: TGTGCCAGCAGCCAAGGCGGAGTAAGGGGCTACACCTTC. Amino acid sequence: CASSQGGVRGYTF.

The chain uses TRBV10-1 and TRBJ1-5; TRBD1 matches 7 bases. The trim removed 8 bases at V and 3 bases at J, leaving 13 bases unmatched. The CDR3 has 16 amino acids. CDR1 and CDR2 (germline): WNHNN, SYGVQD (reference sequence). The CDR3: CASPDQQGWVNQPQHF. CDR3 DNA: TGCGCCAGCCCGGACCAACAGGGGTGGGTCAATCAGCCCCAGCATTTT.

This clone was detected once. The rearrangement uses TRBV11-1 and TRBJ1-1, with TRBD1 as a possible D gene (6 bases). The CDR3 loop spans 14 amino acids. Trimming shortened V by 7 bases and J by 2 bases, and 14 bases separated the two germline ends. The germline V gene has CDR1 SGHAT and CDR2 FQDESV (reference sequence). Written as DNA, the CDR3 is TGTGCCAGCACCCTGGGACACTCTAACACTGAAGCTTTCTTT. This codes for CASTLGHSNTEAFF.

The rearrangement uses TRBV4-3 and TRBJ1-5, with unresolved D. V was clipped by 0 bases and J by 5 bases, with 8 bases between them. Germline V gives CDR1 LGHNA, CDR2 YSLEER. The CDR3 loop spans 14 amino acids. CDR3 DNA sequence: TGCGCCAGCAGCCAAGATGGCCGTTATCAGCCCCAGCATTTT. Encoded protein: CASSQDGRYQPQHF.

This chain joins TRBV12-3 or TRBV12-4 and TRBJ2-4; D is unclear. The CDR3 length is 13 residues. V shed 8 bases and J shed 8 bases, with 16 bases lying between them. DNA of the CDR3: TGTGCCAGCTTGACATCGCAAACTGACATTCAGTACTTC. Its translation is CASLTSQTDIQYF.